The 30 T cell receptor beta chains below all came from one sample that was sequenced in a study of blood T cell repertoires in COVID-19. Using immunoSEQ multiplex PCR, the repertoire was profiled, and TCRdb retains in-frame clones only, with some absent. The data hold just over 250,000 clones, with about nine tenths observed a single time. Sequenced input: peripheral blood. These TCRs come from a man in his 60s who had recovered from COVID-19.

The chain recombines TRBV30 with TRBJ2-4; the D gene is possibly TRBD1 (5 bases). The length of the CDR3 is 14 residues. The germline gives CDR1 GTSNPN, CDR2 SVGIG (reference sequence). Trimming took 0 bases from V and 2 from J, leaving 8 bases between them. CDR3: CAWSVGVPKNIQYF. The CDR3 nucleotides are TGTGCCTGGAGTGTAGGGGTCCCCAAAAACATTCAGTACTTC.

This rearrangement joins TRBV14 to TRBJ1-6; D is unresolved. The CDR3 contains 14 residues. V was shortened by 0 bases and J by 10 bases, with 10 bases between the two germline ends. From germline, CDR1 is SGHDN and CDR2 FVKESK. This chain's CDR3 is CASSQEFEGSPLHF. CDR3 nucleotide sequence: TGTGCCAGCAGCCAAGAATTCGAGGGCTCACCCCTCCACTTT.

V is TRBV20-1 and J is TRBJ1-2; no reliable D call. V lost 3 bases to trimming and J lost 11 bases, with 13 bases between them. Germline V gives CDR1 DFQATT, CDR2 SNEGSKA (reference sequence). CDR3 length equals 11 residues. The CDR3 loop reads CSASLPDTYTF. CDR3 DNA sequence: TGCAGTGCTAGTTTGCCAGACACTTACACCTTC.

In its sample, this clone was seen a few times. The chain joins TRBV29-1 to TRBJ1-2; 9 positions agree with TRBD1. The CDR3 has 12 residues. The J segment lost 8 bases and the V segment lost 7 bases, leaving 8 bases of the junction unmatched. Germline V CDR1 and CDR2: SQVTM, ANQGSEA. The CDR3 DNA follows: TGCAGCGCACAACAGGGGGCTGACGGCTACACCTTC. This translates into CSAQQGADGYTF.

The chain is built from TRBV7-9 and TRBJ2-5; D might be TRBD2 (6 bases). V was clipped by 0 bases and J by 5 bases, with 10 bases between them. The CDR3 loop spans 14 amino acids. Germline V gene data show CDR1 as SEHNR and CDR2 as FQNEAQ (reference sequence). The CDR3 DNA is TGTGCCAGCAGCTTAGCGCTCCGGGAGGAGACCCAGTACTTC. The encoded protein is CASSLALREETQYF.

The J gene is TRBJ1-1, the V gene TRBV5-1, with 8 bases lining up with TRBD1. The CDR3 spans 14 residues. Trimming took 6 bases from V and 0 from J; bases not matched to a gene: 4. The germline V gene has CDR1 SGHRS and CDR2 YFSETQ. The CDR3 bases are TGCGCCAGCACCCGGACAGGGATGAACACTGAAGCTTTCTTT. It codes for CASTRTGMNTEAFF.

The CDR3 loop reads CASSLRGRSGNTIYF. The CDR3 DNA reads TGTGCCAGCAGCTTAAGAGGCCGCTCTGGAAACACCATATATTTT. The rearrangement uses TRBV7-3 and TRBJ1-3; no clear D. This CDR3 is built from 15 residues. Trimming cost V 1 base and J 0 bases, with 7 bases left between them. The germline CDR1 and CDR2 sequences are SGHTA and FQGTGA.

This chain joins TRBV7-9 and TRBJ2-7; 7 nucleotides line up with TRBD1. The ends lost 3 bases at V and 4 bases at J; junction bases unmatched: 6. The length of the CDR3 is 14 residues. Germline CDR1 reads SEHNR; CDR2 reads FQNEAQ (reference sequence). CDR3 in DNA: TGTGCCAGCAGCTTTGGGTCAGGGGGTTACGAGCAGTACTTC. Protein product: CASSFGSGGYEQYF. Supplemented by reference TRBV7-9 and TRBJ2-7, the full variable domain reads DTGVSQNPRHKITKRGQNVTFRCDPISEHNRLYWYRQTLGQGPEFLTYFQNEAQLEKSRLLSDRFSAERPKGSFSTLEIQRTEQGDSAMYLCASSFGSGGYEQYFGPGTRLTVT.

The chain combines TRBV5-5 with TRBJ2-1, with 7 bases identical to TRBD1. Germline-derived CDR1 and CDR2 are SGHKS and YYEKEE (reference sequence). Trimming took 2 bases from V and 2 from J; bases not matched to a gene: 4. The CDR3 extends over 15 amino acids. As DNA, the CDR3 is TGTGCCAGCAGCTTAAGGGACAGAGCCTACAATGAGCAGTTCTTC. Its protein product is CASSLRDRAYNEQFF.

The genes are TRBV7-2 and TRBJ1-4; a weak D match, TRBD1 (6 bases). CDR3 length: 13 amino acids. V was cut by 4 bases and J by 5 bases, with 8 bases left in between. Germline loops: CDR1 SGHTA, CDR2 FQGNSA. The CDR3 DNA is TGTGCCAGCAGCTCAGGGGACAATGAAAAACTGTTTTTT. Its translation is CASSSGDNEKLFF.

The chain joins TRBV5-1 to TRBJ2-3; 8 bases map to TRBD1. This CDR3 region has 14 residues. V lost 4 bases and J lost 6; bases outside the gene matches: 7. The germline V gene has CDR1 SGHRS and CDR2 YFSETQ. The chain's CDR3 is CASSLDRGLDTQYF. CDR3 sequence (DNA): TGCGCCAGCAGCCTAGACAGGGGATTGGATACGCAGTATTTT.

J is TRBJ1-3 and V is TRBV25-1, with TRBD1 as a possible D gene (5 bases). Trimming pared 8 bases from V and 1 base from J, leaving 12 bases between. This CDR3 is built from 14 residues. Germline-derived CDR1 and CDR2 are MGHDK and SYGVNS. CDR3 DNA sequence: TGTGCCAGCGAGTCCAGGGTATCTGGAAACACCATATATTTT. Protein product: CASESRVSGNTIYF.

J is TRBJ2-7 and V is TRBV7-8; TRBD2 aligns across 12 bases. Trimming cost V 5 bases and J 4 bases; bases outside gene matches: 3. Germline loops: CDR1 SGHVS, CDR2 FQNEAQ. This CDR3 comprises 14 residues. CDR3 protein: CASSPLAGGYEQYF. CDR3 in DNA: TGTGCCAGCAGCCCTCTAGCGGGGGGGTACGAGCAGTACTTC.

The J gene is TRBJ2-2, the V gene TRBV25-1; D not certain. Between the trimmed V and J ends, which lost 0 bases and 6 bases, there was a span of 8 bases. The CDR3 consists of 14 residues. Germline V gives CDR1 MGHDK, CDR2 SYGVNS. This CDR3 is CASSEYRVAGELFF. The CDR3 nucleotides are TGTGCCAGCAGTGAATACCGGGTTGCCGGGGAGCTGTTTTTT.

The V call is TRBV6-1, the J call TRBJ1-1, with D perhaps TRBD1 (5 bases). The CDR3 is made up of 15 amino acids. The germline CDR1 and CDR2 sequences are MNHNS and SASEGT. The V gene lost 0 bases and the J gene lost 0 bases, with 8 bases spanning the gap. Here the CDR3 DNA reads TGTGCCAGCAGTGAAGCGAGACAGATGAACACTGAAGCTTTCTTT. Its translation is CASSEARQMNTEAFF.

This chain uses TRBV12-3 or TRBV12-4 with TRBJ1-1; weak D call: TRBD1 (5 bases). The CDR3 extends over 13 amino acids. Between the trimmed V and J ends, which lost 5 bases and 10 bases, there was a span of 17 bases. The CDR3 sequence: CASSPFGGEAAFF. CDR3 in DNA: TGTGCCAGCAGTCCCTTCGGAGGGGAGGCAGCTTTCTTT.

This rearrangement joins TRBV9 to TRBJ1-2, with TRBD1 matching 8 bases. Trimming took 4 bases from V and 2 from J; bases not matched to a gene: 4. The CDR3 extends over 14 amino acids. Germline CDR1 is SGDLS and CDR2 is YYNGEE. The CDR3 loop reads CASSPRTGNYGYTF. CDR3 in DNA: TGTGCCAGCAGCCCGCGGACAGGGAACTATGGCTACACCTTC.

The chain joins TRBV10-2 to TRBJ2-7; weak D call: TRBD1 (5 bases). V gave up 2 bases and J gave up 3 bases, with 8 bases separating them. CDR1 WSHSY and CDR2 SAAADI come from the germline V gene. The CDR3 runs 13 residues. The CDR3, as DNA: TGCGCCAGCAGTGAGCAGGGATACTACGAGCAGTACTTC. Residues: CASSEQGYYEQYF.

Here the CDR3 reads CACPMIGTGGRIENTGELFF. The DNA for the CDR3 is TGTGCCTGCCCAATGATCGGGACAGGGGGGCGAATCGAGAACACCGGGGAGCTGTTTTTT. The genes are TRBV7-6 and TRBJ2-2, with 11 nucleotides matching TRBD1. Germline CDR1 and CDR2: SGHVS and FNYEAQ. This CDR3 spans 20 amino acids. The trim removed 11 bases at V and 1 base at J, leaving 21 bases unmatched.

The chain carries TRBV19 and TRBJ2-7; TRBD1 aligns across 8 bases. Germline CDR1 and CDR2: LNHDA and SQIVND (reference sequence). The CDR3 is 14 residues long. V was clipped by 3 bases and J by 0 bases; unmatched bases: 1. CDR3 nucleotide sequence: TGTGCCAGTAGTATCGGGACAGGCTCCTACGAGCAGTACTTC. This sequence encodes CASSIGTGSYEQYF.

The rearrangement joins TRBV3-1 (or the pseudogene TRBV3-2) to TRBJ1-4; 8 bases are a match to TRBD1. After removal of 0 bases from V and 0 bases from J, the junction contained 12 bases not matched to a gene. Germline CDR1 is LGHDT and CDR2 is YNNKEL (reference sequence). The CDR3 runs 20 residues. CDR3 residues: CASSQERTGRGFATNEKLFF. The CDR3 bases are TGTGCCAGCAGCCAAGAACGGACAGGGCGGGGGTTTGCAACTAATGAAAAACTGTTTTTT.

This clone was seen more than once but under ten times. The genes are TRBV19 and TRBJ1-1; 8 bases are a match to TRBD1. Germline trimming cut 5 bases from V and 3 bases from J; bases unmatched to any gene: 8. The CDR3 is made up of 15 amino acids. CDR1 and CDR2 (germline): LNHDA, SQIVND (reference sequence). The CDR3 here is CASSAGQGRYTEAFF. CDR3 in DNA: TGTGCCAGTAGTGCAGGACAGGGCCGATACACTGAAGCTTTCTTT.

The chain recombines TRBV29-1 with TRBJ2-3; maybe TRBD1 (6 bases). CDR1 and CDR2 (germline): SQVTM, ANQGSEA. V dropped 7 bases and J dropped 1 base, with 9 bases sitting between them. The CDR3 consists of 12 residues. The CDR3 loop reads CSARQGTDTQYF. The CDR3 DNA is TGCAGCGCTCGACAGGGCACAGATACGCAGTATTTT.

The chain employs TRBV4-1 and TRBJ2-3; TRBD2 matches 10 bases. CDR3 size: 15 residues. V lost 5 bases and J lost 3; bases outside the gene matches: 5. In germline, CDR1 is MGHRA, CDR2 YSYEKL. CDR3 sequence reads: CASSMVLAGTDTQYF. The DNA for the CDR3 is TGCGCCAGCAGCATGGTACTAGCGGGGACAGATACGCAGTATTTT.

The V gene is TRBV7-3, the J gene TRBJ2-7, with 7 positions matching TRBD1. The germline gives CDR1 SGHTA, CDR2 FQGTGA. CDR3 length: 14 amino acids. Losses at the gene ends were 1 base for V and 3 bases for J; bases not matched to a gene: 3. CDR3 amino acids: CASSLRGTDYEQYF. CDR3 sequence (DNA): TGTGCCAGCAGCTTAAGAGGGACAGACTACGAGCAGTACTTC.

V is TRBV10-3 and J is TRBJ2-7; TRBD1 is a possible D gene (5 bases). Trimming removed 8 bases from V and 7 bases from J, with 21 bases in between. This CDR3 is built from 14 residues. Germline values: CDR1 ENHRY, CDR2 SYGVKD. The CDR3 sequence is CAISRAGPSWEQYF. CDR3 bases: TGTGCCATCTCTCGGGCAGGGCCCTCGTGGGAGCAGTACTTC.

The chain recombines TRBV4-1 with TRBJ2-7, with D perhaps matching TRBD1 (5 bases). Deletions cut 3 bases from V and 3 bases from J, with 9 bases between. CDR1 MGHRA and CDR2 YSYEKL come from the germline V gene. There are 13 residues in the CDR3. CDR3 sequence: CASSHTDSYEQYF. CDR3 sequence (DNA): TGCGCCAGCAGCCATACCGACAGCTACGAGCAGTACTTC.

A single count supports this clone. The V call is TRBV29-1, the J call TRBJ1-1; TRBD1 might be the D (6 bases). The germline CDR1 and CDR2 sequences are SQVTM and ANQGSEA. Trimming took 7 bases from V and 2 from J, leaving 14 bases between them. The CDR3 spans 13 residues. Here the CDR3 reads CSGSADSNTEAFF. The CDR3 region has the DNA TGCAGCGGATCCGCGGACAGCAACACTGAAGCTTTCTTT. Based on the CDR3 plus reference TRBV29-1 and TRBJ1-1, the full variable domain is SAVISQKPSRDICQRGTSLTIQCQVDSQVTMMFWYRQQPGQSLTLIATANQGSEATYESGFVIDKFPISRPNLTFSTLTVSNMSPEDSSIYLCSGSADSNTEAFFGQGTRLTVV.

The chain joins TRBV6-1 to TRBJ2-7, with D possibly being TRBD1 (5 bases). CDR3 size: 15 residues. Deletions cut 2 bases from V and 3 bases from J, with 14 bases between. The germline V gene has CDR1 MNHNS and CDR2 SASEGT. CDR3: CASSEYRSGLYEQYF. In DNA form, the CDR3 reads TGTGCCAGCAGTGAATATAGGTCAGGGCTCTACGAGCAGTACTTC.

DNA of the CDR3: TGCGCCAGCAGCTTGGGGGACAGCTTCGGCACTGAAGCTTTCTTT. This gives the protein CASSLGDSFGTEAFF. V and J are TRBV5-1 and TRBJ1-1; TRBD1 matches 7 bases. Germline V lookup: CDR1 SGHRS, CDR2 YFSETQ. Trimming at V came to 0 bases and at J to 4 bases, leaving 6 bases not matched to a gene. The CDR3 covers 15 residues.